The clone carrying this T cell receptor (beta chain) was counted a few times. V was trimmed by 5 bases and J by 6 bases, leaving 16 bases between them. CDR3 length: 15 amino acids. Germline V CDR1 and CDR2: MGHRA, YSYEKL. This sample stems from a study of CD8+ T cells in alopecia areata. In the study overall: Disease severity was quantified as SALT score of affected scalp area.

The sample's treatment: oral pan-JAK inhibitor, 5-10 mg twice daily. Those with alopecia areata gave lesional scalp punch biopsies and peripheral blood. cDNA serving as the sequencing template came from extracted, reverse transcribed RNA. TCRdb keeps only in-frame clones here, not all; method: immunoSEQ multiplex PCR. The sample lists about 110,000 clones, less than 70% seen once, with roughly 3.5% in the top ten. The sequence was collected from a human donor with alopecia areata. The chain couples TRBV4-1 to TRBJ1-4; perhaps TRBD1 as D (5 bases). The source material was CD4+ T cells sorted from blood, sampled at week 24, from a patient treated with tofacitinib. CDR3: CASSISKGSYEKLFF. The CDR3, as DNA: TGCGCCAGCAGCATATCGAAGGGGTCCTATGAAAAACTGTTTTTT.